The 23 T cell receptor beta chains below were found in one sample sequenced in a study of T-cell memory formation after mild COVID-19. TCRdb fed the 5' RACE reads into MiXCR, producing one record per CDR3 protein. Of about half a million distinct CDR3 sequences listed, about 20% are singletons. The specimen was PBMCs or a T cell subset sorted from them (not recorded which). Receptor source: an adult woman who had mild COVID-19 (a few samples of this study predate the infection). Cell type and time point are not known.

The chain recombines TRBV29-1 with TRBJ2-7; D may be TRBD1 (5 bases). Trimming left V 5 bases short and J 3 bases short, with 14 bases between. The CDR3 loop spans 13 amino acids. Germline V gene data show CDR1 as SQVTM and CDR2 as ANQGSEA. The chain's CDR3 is CSVTDRPHYEQYF. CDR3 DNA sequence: TGCAGCGTTACCGACAGACCCCACTACGAGCAGTACTTC.

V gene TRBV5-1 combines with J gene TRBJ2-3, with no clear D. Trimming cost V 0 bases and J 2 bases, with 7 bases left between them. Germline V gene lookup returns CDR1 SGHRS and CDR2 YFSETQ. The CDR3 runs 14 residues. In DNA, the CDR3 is TGCGCCAGCAGCTTGGGGGCAGCCACAGATACGCAGTATTTT. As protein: CASSLGAATDTQYF.

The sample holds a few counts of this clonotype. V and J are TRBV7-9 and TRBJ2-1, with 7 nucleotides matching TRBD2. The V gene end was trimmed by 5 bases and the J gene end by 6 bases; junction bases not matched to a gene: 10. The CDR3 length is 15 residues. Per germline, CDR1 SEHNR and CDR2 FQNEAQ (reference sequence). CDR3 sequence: CASSLWTRFGNEQFF. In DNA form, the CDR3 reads TGTGCCAGCAGCCTTTGGACTAGATTCGGCAATGAGCAGTTCTTC.

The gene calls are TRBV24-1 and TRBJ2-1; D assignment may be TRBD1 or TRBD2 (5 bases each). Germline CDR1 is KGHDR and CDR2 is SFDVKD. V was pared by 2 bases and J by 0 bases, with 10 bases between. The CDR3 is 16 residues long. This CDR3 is CATSDSGTDSYNEQFF. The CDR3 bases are TGTGCCACCAGTGATTCCGGGACGGACTCCTACAATGAGCAGTTCTTC.

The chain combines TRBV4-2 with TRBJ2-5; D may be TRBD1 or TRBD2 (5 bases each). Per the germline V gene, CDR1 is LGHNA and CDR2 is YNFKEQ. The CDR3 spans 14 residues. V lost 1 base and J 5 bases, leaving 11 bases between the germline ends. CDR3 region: CASSQANRGETQYF. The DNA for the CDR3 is TGTGCCAGCAGCCAAGCCAACCGGGGCGAGACCCAGTACTTC.

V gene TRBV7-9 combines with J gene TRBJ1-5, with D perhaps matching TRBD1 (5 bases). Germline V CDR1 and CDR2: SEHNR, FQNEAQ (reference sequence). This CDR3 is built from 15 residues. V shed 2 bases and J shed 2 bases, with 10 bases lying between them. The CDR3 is CASSLRGGGNQPQHF. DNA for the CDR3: TGTGCCAGCAGCTTAAGGGGAGGGGGCAATCAGCCCCAGCATTTT.

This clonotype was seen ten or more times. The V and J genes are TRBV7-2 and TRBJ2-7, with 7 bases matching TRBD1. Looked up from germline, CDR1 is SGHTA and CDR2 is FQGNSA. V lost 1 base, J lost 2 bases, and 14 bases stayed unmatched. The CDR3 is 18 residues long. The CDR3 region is CASSLVSFGQGVPYEQYF. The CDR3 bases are TGTGCCAGCAGCTTAGTTTCGTTCGGCCAGGGGGTCCCCTACGAGCAGTACTTC.

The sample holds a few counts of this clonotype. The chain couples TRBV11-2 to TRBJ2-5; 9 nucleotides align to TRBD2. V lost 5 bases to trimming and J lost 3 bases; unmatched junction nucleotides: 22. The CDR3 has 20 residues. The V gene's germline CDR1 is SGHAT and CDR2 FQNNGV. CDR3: CASSPSRRGLAKAKEETQYF. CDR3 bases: TGTGCCAGCAGCCCATCACGCCGGGGACTAGCTAAAGCCAAGGAAGAGACCCAGTACTTC. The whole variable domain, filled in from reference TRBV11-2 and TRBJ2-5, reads EAGVAQSPRYKIIEKRQSVAFWCNPISGHATLYWYQQILGQGPKLLIQFQNNGVVDDSQLPKDRFSAERLKGVDSTLKIQPAKLEDSAVYLCASSPSRRGLAKAKEETQYFGPGTRLLVL.

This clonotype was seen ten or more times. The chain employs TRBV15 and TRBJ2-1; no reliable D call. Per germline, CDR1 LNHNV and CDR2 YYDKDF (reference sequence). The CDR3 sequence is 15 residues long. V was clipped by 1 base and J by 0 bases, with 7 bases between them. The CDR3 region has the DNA TGTGCCACCAGCAGAGTAAAGAGCTCCTACAATGAGCAGTTCTTC. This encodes CATSRVKSSYNEQFF.

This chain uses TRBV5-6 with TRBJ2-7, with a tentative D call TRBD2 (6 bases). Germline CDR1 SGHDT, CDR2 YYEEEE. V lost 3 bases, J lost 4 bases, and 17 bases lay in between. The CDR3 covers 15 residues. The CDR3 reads CASSSYRENIYEQYF. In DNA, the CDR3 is TGTGCCAGCAGCTCCTACCGGGAGAACATTTACGAGCAGTACTTC.

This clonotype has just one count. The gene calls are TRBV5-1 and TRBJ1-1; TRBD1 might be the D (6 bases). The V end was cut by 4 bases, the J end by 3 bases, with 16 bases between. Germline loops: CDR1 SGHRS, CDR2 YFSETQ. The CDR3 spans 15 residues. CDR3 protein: CASSLYRDGDTEAFF. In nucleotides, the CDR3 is TGCGCCAGCAGCCTTTACAGGGACGGAGACACTGAAGCTTTCTTT.

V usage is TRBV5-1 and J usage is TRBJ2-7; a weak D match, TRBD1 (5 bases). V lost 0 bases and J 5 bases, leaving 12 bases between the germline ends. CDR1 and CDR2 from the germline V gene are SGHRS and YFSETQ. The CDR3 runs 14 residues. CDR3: CASSLEAEGDEQYF. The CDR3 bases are TGCGCCAGCAGCTTGGAGGCGGAAGGGGACGAGCAGTACTTC.

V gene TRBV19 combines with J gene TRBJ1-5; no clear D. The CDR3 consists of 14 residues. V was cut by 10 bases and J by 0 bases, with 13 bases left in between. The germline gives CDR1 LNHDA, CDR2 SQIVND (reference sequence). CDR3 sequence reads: CATEALPSNQPQHF. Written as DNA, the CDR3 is TGTGCCACCGAGGCCCTTCCTAGCAATCAGCCCCAGCATTTT.

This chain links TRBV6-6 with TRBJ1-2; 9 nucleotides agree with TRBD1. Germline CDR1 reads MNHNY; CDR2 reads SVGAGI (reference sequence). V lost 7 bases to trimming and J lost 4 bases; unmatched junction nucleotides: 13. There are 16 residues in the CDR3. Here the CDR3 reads CASTQKQGAYLYGYTF. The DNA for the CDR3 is TGTGCCAGCACCCAAAAACAGGGGGCTTACCTCTATGGCTACACCTTC.

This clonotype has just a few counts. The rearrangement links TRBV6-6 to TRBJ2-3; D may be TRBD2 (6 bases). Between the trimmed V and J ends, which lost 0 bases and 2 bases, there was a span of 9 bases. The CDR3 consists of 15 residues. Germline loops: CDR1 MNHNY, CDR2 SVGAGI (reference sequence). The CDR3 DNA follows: TGTGCCAGCAGTTACTCTGGGACTCTCACAGATACGCAGTATTTT. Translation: CASSYSGTLTDTQYF.

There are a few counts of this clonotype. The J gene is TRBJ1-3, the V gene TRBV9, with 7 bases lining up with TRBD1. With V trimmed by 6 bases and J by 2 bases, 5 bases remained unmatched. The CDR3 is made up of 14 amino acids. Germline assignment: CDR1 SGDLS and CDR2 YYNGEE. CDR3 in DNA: TGTGCCAGCACGACTCAGGGGGCTGGAAACACCATATATTTT. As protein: CASTTQGAGNTIYF.

CDR3 region: CASSVKGQGARTGELFF. For the CDR3, the DNA is TGTGCCAGCAGCGTGAAAGGACAGGGGGCACGAACCGGGGAGCTGTTTTTT. The chain recombines TRBV9 with TRBJ2-2; 11 bases agree with TRBD1. The germline CDR1 and CDR2 sequences are SGDLS and YYNGEE. V gave up 2 bases and J gave up 5 bases; unmatched junction bases: 8. The CDR3 covers 17 residues.

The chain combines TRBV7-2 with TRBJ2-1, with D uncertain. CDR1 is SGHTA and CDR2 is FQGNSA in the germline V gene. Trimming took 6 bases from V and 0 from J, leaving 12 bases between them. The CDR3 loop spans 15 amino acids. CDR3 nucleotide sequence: TGTGCCAGCAGACTTAGGGTTAGCTCCTACAATGAGCAGTTCTTC. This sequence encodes CASRLRVSSYNEQFF.

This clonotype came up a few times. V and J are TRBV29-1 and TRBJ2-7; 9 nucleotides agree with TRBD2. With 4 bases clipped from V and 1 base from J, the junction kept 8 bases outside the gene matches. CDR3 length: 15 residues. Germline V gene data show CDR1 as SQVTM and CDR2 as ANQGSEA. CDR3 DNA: TGCAGCGTTGTGCGGCTAGCGGGAATGTCCTACGAGCAGTACTTC. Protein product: CSVVRLAGMSYEQYF.

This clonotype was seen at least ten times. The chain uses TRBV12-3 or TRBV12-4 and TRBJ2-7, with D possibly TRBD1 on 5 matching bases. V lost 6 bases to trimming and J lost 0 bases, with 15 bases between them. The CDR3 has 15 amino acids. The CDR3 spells CASSRAGKSSYEQYF. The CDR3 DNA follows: TGTGCCAGCAGCCGGGCAGGGAAAAGCTCCTACGAGCAGTACTTC.

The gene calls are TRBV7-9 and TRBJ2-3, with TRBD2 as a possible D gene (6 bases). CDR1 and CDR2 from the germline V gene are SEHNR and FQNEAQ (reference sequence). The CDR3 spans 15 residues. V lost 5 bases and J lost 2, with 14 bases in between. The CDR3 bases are TGTGCCAGCAGCCGGGGGACTGGAAACACAGATACGCAGTATTTT. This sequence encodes CASSRGTGNTDTQYF.

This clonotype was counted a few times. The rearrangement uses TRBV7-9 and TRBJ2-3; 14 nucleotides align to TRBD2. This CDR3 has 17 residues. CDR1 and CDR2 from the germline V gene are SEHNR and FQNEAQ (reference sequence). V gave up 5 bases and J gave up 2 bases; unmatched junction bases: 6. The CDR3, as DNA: TGTGCCAGCAGCCAGGGACTAGCGGGGGTTACCACAGATACGCAGTATTTT. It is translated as CASSQGLAGVTTDTQYF.

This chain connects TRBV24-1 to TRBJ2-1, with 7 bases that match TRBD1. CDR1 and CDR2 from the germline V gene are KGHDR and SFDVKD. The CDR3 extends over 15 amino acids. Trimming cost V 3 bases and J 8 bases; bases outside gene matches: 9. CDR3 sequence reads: CATSDNGRGSDEQFF. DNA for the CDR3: TGTGCCACCAGTGATAACGGCAGGGGGAGCGATGAGCAGTTCTTC.